The clone carrying this TCR beta chain was counted a few times. These data are taken from a study of response to subunit inactivated influenza vaccine. TCRdb fed the RT-PCR reads into MiXCR, producing one record per CDR3 protein. The data contain under 200,000 distinct CDR3 sequences, about a tenth of them singletons. V shed 6 bases and J shed 4 bases, with 12 bases lying between them. The germline V gene has CDR1 MDHEN and CDR2 SYDVKM. There are 14 residues in the CDR3. The TCR sequence derives from a man aged 50 or older who received an inactivated influenza vaccine. The chain uses TRBV28 and TRBJ1-4; D remains unclear. The sample consisted of non-naive T cells sorted from PBMCs, taken about 40 days after vaccination. CDR3 sequence: CASRPTTVNEKLFF. CDR3 in DNA: TGTGCCAGCAGGCCTACTACGGTTAATGAAAAACTGTTTTTT.